This TCR beta chain was recorded in a study of cytomegalovirus exposure and HLA in healthy donors. Findings and limits, study-wide: According to the study, around 180 TCR beta chains were cytomegalovirus-associated. Immune exposure information comprised only CMV serostatus.

60 Vbeta and 13 Jbeta primers were used in PCR. Clones were sequenced by immunoSEQ multiplex PCR, and TCRdb holds only the in-frame ones, with some missing. Found here are tens of thousands of clones, about 75% of them singletons; the top ten hold around 2%. A remark on this clone: Its antigen is not identified.

Germline CDR1 is LNHDA and CDR2 is SQIVND (reference sequence). The CDR3 covers 12 residues. Trimming at V came to 4 bases and at J to 3 bases, leaving 0 bases not matched to a gene. Sample: PBMCs. This clonotype was sampled from a man in his forties or fifties in good health and CMV-seronegative. The chain is built from TRBV19 and TRBJ2-7; TRBD2 matches 7 bases. The CDR3 protein is CASSTGGYEQYF. DNA of the CDR3: TGTGCCAGTAGTACGGGAGGCTACGAGCAGTACTTC.